This TCR beta chain came from a study of molecular identifiers for immune sequencing clone quantification. Overall study: Replicate RNA from roughly 20,000 or 100,000 naive CD8 T cells formed five aliquots; four were sequenced.

Study observations and caveats: More than 97% of effector molecules, versus under 1% of naive-cell molecules, belonged to clones above 20 RNA copies.

CD8+CD4-CCR7+CD45RA+ sorting gave the naive CD8 T cells. MiXCR was run by TCRdb on the PCR reads, yielding one entry per CDR3 protein. The table shows about half a million distinct CDR3 sequences, with 20% to 25% occurring only once. There are many counts of this clonotype. Antigen: not known. Looked up from germline, CDR1 is SGHRS and CDR2 is YFSETQ. V was trimmed by 0 bases and J by 1 base, leaving 7 bases between them. The CDR3 runs to 14 residues. The clonotype originates from a human donor in good health. Some libraries in this study had Jurkat cell RNA spiked in. Sequencing used naive CD8+ T cells from blood, with Jurkat cell RNA spiked in. Noted subset: FACS-sorted CD8+CD4-CCR7+CD45RA+ naive T cells. This chain uses TRBV5-1 with TRBJ1-1; D gene ambiguous. The CDR3 sequence: CASSLDQRNTEAFF. CDR3 bases: TGCGCCAGCAGCTTGGATCAGAGGAACACTGAAGCTTTCTTT.